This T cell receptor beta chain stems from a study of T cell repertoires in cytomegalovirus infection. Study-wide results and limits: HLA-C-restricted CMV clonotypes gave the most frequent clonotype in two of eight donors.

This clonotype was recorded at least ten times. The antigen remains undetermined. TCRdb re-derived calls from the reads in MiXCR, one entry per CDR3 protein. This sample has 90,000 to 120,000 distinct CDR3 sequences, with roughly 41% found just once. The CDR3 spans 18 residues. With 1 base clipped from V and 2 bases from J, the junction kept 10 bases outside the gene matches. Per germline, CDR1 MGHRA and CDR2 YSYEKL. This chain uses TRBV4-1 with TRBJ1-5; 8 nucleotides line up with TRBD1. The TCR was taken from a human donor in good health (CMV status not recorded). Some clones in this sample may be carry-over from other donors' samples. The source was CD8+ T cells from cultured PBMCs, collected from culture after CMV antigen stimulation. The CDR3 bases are TGCGCCAGCAGCCAAGGGGTGACAGGGGTAGAGGGCAATCAGCCCCAGCATTTT. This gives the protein CASSQGVTGVEGNQPQHF.